Given below is one T cell receptor (beta chain) in context. This specimen belongs to a study of T cell repertoires in cytomegalovirus infection. The ends were cut back, 1 base at V and 2 bases at J, with 11 bases in the middle. Germline CDR1 DFQATT, CDR2 SNEGSKA (reference sequence). The CDR3 runs 14 residues. TCRdb reanalysed the reads using MiXCR and keeps one entry per CDR3 protein. The sample shows 130,000 or so distinct CDR3 sequences, 5% to 6.5% of them seen only once. The specimen was PBMCs. This receptor was taken from a human donor in good health (CMV status not recorded). Some clones in this sample may be carry-over from other donors' samples. The genes are TRBV20-1 and TRBJ2-5, with D perhaps matching TRBD2 (7 bases). CDR3 region: CSARAGGPQETQYF. The CDR3, as DNA: TGCAGTGCTAGAGCGGGGGGCCCACAAGAGACCCAGTACTTC.